One and the same sample provided the 24 T cell receptor beta chains below, sequenced in a study of T cell changes during pregnancy in multiple sclerosis. Data came from immunoSEQ multiplex PCR; TCRdb stores just in-frame clones and leaves some out. Here the sample spans around 100,000 clones, roughly 92% being singletons. Sequenced material: peripheral blood, taken after pregnancy. The receptor set was obtained from a female donor with multiple sclerosis, enrolled in a pregnancy study.

The chain combines TRBV28 with TRBJ1-1, with 8 bases lining up with TRBD1. The CDR3 consists of 16 residues. The V gene's germline CDR1 is MDHEN and CDR2 SYDVKM. The trim removed 2 bases at V and 1 base at J, leaving 6 bases unmatched. CDR3 protein: CASSLGGTGANTEAFF. As DNA, the CDR3 is TGTGCCAGCAGTTTAGGGGGGACAGGAGCGAACACTGAAGCTTTCTTT.

The chain has TRBV2 and TRBJ2-7; TRBD2 agrees at 7 bases. J lost 2 bases, V lost 3 bases, and 10 bases had no gene match. This CDR3 spans 16 amino acids. Germline V gives CDR1 SNHLY, CDR2 FYNNEI. CDR3 protein: CASSDRLAEYAYEQYF. The CDR3 nucleotides read TGTGCCAGCAGTGATCGACTAGCCGAATACGCCTACGAGCAGTACTTC.

V usage is TRBV5-4 and J usage is TRBJ2-7, with TRBD2 matching 7 bases. V was clipped by 2 bases and J by 4 bases; unmatched bases: 9. Germline CDR1 SGHNT, CDR2 YYREEE (reference sequence). CDR3 length equals 15 residues. CDR3 nucleotide sequence: TGTGCCAGCAGCTTAGAAAGGGGACTATATTACGAGCAGTACTTC. As protein: CASSLERGLYYEQYF.

This chain links TRBV7-8 with TRBJ2-3; 12 bases align to TRBD2. Germline V gene sequence: CDR1 SGHVS, CDR2 FQNEAQ. The trim removed 1 base at V and 7 bases at J, leaving 3 bases unmatched. The CDR3 sequence is 15 residues long. CDR3 in DNA: TGTGCCAGCAGCTTAGGACTAGCGGGGGCTAATACGCAGTATTTT. The encoded protein is CASSLGLAGANTQYF.

The chain uses TRBV9 and TRBJ1-4; D gene unclear. This CDR3 is 12 amino acids long. Trimming removed 3 bases at V and 8 bases at J, with 8 bases between. Germline V gene sequence: CDR1 SGDLS, CDR2 YYNGEE. The CDR3 region has the DNA TGTGCCAGCAGCGCGGTCGGGGAAAAACTGTTTTTT. It specifies CASSAVGEKLFF.

The chain joins TRBV19 to TRBJ2-7, with D perhaps TRBD1 (5 bases). The germline V gene has CDR1 LNHDA and CDR2 SQIVND (reference sequence). This CDR3 is built from 15 residues. The V and J ends lost 1 base and 3 bases respectively, with 13 bases between them. In nucleotides, the CDR3 is TGTGCCAGTAGTATAGGGCAGGGCTCCGTCTACGAGCAGTACTTC. Its translation: CASSIGQGSVYEQYF.

The V and J genes are TRBV28 and TRBJ2-5, with 7 bases fitting TRBD2. CDR1 is MDHEN and CDR2 is SYDVKM in the germline V gene. The J segment lost 5 bases and the V segment lost 4 bases, leaving 10 bases of the junction unmatched. The CDR3 length is 15 residues. The CDR3 DNA reads TGTGCCAGCAGTTCCGGTGGTGCGGGAGCTGAGACCCAGTACTTC. Translating gives CASSSGGAGAETQYF.

CDR3 loop: CASSQDLTARYGYTF. The CDR3 coding sequence is TGCGCCAGCAGCCAAGATCTGACAGCCCGCTATGGCTACACCTTC. The rearrangement links TRBV4-3 to TRBJ1-2; tentative D call: TRBD1 (5 bases). The CDR3 consists of 15 residues. The germline V gene has CDR1 LGHNA and CDR2 YSLEER. V shed 0 bases and J shed 4 bases, with 12 bases lying between them.

The chain employs TRBV6-4 and TRBJ1-2; 9 bases are a match to TRBD1. The ends lost 9 bases at V and 7 bases at J; junction bases unmatched: 12. Germline CDR1 MRHNA, CDR2 SNTAGT. This CDR3 is built from 14 residues. CDR3 residues: CARISGTGMCGYTF. CDR3 nucleotides: TGTGCCAGAATTTCCGGGACAGGGATGTGTGGCTACACCTTC.

The V and J genes are TRBV5-1 and TRBJ2-7; a possible D gene is TRBD2 (6 bases). Trimming shortened V by 0 bases and J by 2 bases, and 15 bases separated the two germline ends. Germline V gene sequence: CDR1 SGHRS, CDR2 YFSETQ. CDR3 length: 16 amino acids. The CDR3 region has the DNA TGCGCCAGCAGCTTGGCCGGGGGACGTGGGACCTACGAGCAGTACTTC. It codes for CASSLAGGRGTYEQYF.

The V gene is TRBV9, the J gene TRBJ2-7, with a weak D call TRBD2 (7 bases). Germline V gene lookup returns CDR1 SGDLS and CDR2 YYNGEE. The CDR3 consists of 13 residues. Trimming removed 0 bases at V and 6 bases at J, with 10 bases between. The DNA for the CDR3 is TGTGCCAGCAGCGTAGAGGGGGGGGGCGAGCAGTACTTC. It encodes CASSVEGGGEQYF.

The chain links TRBV5-6 to TRBJ2-1; the match to TRBD2 covers 9 bases. Germline V gives CDR1 SGHDT, CDR2 YYEEEE. The CDR3 has 15 amino acids. The trim removed 0 bases at V and 8 bases at J, leaving 6 bases unmatched. The chain's CDR3 is CASSLVRGGAYEQFF. CDR3 sequence (DNA): TGTGCCAGCAGCTTGGTTCGCGGGGGGGCCTATGAGCAGTTCTTC.

Note on this clone: An end of the junction differs from the germline gene, which may be a read error. The chain combines TRBV6-1 with TRBJ1-1, with D perhaps matching TRBD1 (5 bases). This CDR3 is built from 20 residues. Germline V CDR1 and CDR2: MNHNS, SASEGT. Here the CDR3 DNA reads TGTGCCAGCACTGAACTGCCCCCGGGGGAGGCCCTCGGAGGTAACACTGAAGCTTTCTTT. Translating it yields CASTELPPGEALGGNTEAFF.

The rearrangement links TRBV9 to TRBJ2-1; TRBD1 agrees at 9 bases. With 1 base clipped from V and 6 bases from J, the junction kept 8 bases outside the gene matches. The length of the CDR3 is 16 residues. CDR1 and CDR2 from the germline V gene are SGDLS and YYNGEE. The CDR3 bases are TGTGCCAGCAGCGTAACACAGGGGGCAATGGGCAATGAGCAGTTCTTC. The encoded protein is CASSVTQGAMGNEQFF.

V usage is TRBV18 and J usage is TRBJ2-7; 11 positions agree with TRBD1. Germline V gives CDR1 KGHSH, CDR2 LQKENI. CDR3 length: 15 amino acids. After removal of 5 bases from V and 5 bases from J, the junction contained 8 bases not matched to a gene. This CDR3 is CASSSGQGARNEQYF. The CDR3 DNA reads as TGTGCCAGCTCATCCGGACAGGGGGCTAGGAACGAGCAGTACTTC.

CDR3: CASRTLQGGQPQHF. Here the CDR3 DNA reads TGTGCCAGCAGAACCCTTCAGGGGGGACAGCCCCAGCATTTT. The rearrangement joins TRBV28 to TRBJ1-5; 7 nucleotides align to TRBD1. CDR3 size: 14 residues. Trimming removed 6 bases from V and 7 bases from J; junction bases left unmatched: 9. Germline loops: CDR1 MDHEN, CDR2 SYDVKM.

The chain joins TRBV6-5 to TRBJ2-7; no clear D gene. This CDR3 contains 14 residues. Germline CDR1 reads MNHEY; CDR2 reads SVGAGI. With 0 bases removed from V and 0 bases from J, the gap between germline ends came to 6 bases. CDR3 sequence: CASSYSRSSYEQYF. The DNA for the CDR3 is TGTGCCAGCAGTTACTCACGGAGCTCCTACGAGCAGTACTTC.

The chain carries TRBV4-1 and TRBJ2-1, with TRBD2 identical over 9 bases. Germline V CDR1 and CDR2: MGHRA, YSYEKL. This CDR3 contains 16 residues. V was pared by 1 base and J by 3 bases, with 4 bases of the junction left unmatched. CDR3 DNA sequence: TGCGCCAGCAGCCAAGTGCCTAGCGGGAACTACAATGAGCAGTTCTTC. It is translated as CASSQVPSGNYNEQFF.

J is TRBJ2-7 and V is TRBV6-5; TRBD1 aligns across 8 bases. J lost 2 bases, V lost 6 bases, and 9 bases had no gene match. The CDR3 runs to 15 residues. CDR1 is MNHEY and CDR2 is SVGAGI in the germline V gene. The CDR3 here is CASSRSVQGAYEQYF. Written as DNA, the CDR3 is TGTGCCAGCAGCCGGTCCGTACAGGGGGCCTACGAGCAGTACTTC.

J is TRBJ1-1 and V is TRBV7-9; a possible D gene is TRBD1 (5 bases). CDR1 is SEHNR, CDR2 FQNEAQ, per germline (reference sequence). CDR3 length: 14 residues. The V and J ends lost 2 bases and 2 bases respectively, with 9 bases between them. CDR3 sequence (DNA): TGTGCCAGCAGCTTATGGGGGGGTAACACTGAAGCTTTCTTT. As protein: CASSLWGGNTEAFF.

The rearrangement links TRBV5-1 to TRBJ2-3; D remains ambiguous. V lost 3 bases and J lost 6, with 14 bases in between. CDR3 size: 14 residues. Germline lookup yields CDR1 SGHRS and CDR2 YFSETQ. The CDR3 region has the DNA TGCGCCAGCAGCTCCCCGCAGGTGGGTGATACGCAGTATTTT. Translated: CASSSPQVGDTQYF.

V is TRBV13 and J is TRBJ2-5; perhaps TRBD1 as D (6 bases). V lost 6 bases and J lost 10, with 18 bases in between. This CDR3 comprises 13 residues. Germline CDR1 is PRHDT and CDR2 is FYEKMQ (reference sequence). In DNA, the CDR3 is TGTGCCAGCAGTTTGCAGGGGACGGGGATCCAGTACTTC. Its protein product is CASSLQGTGIQYF.

The chain carries TRBV7-9 and TRBJ2-1; D might be TRBD1 (6 bases). Per the germline V gene, CDR1 is SEHNR and CDR2 is FQNEAQ (reference sequence). Trimming stripped 5 bases from V and 10 bases from J, with 24 bases between. This CDR3 has 16 amino acids. CDR3 in DNA: TGTGCCAGCAGCCCAATGACAGGCACAGCGGCTAGGGAGCAGTTCTTC. This gives the protein CASSPMTGTAAREQFF.

The chain links TRBV10-3 to TRBJ2-2, with D perhaps TRBD1 (6 bases). With 0 bases removed from V and 0 bases from J, the gap between germline ends came to 11 bases. The CDR3 runs 17 residues. Germline V lookup: CDR1 ENHRY, CDR2 SYGVKD. The CDR3 loop reads CAISESGAGSNTGELFF. Written as DNA, the CDR3 is TGTGCCATCAGTGAGTCGGGGGCGGGCTCGAACACCGGGGAGCTGTTTTTT.